Detailed here is one T cell receptor beta chain. The antigen is unknown. The source of the sample is a study of OX40 agonist ivuxolimab in advanced cancers. Study in general: Dose-escalation subjects each had hepatocellular carcinoma, melanoma, renal cell or head and neck cancer.

Some clones are missing from TCRdb's copy, which holds only in-frame ones; the method was immunoSEQ multiplex PCR. The table lists some 57,000 clones, roughly 90% of them singletons, with approximately 5% in the top ten. The CDR3 is 14 residues long. Germline-derived CDR1 and CDR2 are SNHLY and FYNNEI. The V and J ends lost 7 bases and 2 bases respectively, with 11 bases between them. Findings of the study overall: Researchers did not establish what antigens the expanded peripheral T cells target.

The sequence was collected from an adult with an advanced solid tumor such as melanoma, head and neck, liver or kidney cancer. The V call is TRBV2, the J call TRBJ2-2; D remains unclear. Sequenced material: CD4+ or CD8+ T cells sorted from blood, taken in a trial of the OX40 agonist ivuxolimab. The CDR3 coding sequence is TGTGCCAGCAAAAGTGCGCCTAACACCGGGGAGCTGTTTTTT. It translates to CASKSAPNTGELFF.